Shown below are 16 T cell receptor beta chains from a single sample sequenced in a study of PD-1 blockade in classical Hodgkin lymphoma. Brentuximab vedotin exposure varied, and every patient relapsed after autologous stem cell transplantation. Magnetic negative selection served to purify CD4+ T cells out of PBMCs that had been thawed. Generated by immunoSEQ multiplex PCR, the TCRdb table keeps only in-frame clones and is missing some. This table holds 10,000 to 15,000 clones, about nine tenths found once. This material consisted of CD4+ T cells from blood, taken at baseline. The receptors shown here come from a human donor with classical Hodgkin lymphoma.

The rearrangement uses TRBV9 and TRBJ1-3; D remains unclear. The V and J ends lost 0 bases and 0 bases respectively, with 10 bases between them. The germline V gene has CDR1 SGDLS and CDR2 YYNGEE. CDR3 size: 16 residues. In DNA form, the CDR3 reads TGTGCCAGCAGCGTAGGTGCCGGAACCTCTGGAAACACCATATATTTT. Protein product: CASSVGAGTSGNTIYF.

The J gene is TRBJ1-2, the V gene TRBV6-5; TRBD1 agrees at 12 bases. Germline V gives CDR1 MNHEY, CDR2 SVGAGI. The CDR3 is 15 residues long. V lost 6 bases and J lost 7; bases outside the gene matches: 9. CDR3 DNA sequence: TGTGCCAGCAGAAAGGGGGGACAGGGGGCCCGTGGCTACACCTTC. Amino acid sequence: CASRKGGQGARGYTF.

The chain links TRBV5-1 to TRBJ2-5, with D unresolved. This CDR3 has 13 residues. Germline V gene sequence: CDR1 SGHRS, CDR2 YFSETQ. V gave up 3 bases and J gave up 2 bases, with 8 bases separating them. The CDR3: CASSSPTQETQYF. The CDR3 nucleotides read TGCGCCAGCAGCTCCCCCACACAAGAGACCCAGTACTTC.

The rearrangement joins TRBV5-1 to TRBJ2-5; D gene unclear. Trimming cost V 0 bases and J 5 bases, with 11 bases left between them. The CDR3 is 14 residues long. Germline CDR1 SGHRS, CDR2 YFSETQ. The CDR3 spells CASSLVSAGETQYF. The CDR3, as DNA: TGCGCCAGCAGCTTGGTGTCGGCTGGGGAGACCCAGTACTTC.

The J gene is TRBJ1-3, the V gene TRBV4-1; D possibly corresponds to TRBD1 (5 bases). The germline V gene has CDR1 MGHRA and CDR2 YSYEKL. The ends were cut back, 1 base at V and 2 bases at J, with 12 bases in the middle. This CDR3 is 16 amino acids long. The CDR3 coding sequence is TGCGCCAGCAGCCAAGTTCCGGGAGGGGCTGGAAACACCATATATTTT. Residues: CASSQVPGGAGNTIYF.

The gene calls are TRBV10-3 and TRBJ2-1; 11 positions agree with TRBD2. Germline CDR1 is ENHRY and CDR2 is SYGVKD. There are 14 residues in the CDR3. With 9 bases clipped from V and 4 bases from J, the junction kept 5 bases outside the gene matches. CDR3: CAIGTSGGYNEQFF. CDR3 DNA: TGTGCCATAGGGACTAGCGGAGGTTACAATGAGCAGTTCTTC.

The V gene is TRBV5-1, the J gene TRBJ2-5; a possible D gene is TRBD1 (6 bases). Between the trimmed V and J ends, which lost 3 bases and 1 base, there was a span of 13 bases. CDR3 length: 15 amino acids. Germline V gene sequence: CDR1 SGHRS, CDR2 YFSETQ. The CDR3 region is CASSSGVEAQETQYF. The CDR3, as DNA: TGCGCCAGCAGCTCAGGGGTAGAGGCCCAAGAGACCCAGTACTTC. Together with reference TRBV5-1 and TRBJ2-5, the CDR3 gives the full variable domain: KAGVTQTPRYLIKTRGQQVTLSCSPISGHRSVSWYQQTPGQGLQFLFEYFSETQRNKGNFPGRFSGRQFSNSRSEMNVSTLELGDSALYLCASSSGVEAQETQYFGPGTRLLVL.

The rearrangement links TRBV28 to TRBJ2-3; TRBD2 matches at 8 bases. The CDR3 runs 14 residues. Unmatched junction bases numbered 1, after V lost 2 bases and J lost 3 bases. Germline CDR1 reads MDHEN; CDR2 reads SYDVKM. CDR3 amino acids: CASSLTGGTDTQYF. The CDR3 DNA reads TGTGCCAGCAGTTTAACGGGAGGGACAGATACGCAGTATTTT.

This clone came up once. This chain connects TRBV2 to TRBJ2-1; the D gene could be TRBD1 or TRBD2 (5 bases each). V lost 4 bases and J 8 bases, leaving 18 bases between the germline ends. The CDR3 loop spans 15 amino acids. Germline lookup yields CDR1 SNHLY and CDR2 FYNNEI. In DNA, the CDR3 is TGTGCCAGCAGTGCTAACTCCGGGACCCATCATGAGCAGTTCTTC. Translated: CASSANSGTHHEQFF.

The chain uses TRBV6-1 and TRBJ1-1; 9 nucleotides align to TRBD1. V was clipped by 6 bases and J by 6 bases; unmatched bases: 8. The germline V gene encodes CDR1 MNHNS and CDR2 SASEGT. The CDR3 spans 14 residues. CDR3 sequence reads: CASSVTGGRAEAFF. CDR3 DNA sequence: TGTGCCAGCAGCGTAACAGGGGGCAGGGCTGAAGCTTTCTTT.

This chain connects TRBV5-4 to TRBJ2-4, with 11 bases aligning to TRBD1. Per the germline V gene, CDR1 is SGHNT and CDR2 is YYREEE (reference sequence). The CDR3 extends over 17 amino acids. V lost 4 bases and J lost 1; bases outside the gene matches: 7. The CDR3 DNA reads TGTGCCAGCAGCGATGGACAGGGGGCCAGGGCCAAAAACATTCAGTACTTC. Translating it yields CASSDGQGARAKNIQYF.

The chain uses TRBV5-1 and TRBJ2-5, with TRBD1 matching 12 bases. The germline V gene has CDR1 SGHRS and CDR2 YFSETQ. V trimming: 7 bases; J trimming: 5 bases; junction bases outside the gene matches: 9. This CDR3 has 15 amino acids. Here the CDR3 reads CASGAGTGGPETQYF. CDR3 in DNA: TGCGCCAGCGGAGCGGGGACAGGGGGCCCGGAGACCCAGTACTTC.

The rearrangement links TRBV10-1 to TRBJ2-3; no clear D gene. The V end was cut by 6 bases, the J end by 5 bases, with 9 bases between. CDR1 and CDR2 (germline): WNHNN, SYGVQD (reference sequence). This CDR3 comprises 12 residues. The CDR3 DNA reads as TGCGCCAGCAGCTCGGATAGAGATACGCAGTATTTT. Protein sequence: CASSSDRDTQYF.

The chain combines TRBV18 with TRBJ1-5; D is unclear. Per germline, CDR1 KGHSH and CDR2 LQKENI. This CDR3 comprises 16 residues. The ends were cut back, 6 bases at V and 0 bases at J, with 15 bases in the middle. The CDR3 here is CASSSGSTYSNQPQHF. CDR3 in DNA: TGTGCCAGCTCCTCGGGGTCCACATATAGCAATCAGCCCCAGCATTTT.

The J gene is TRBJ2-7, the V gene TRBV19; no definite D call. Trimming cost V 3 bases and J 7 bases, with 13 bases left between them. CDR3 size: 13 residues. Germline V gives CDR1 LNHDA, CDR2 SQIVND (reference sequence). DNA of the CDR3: TGTGCCAGTAGTATGGGTAGCTCGGTTGAGCAGTACTTC. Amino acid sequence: CASSMGSSVEQYF.

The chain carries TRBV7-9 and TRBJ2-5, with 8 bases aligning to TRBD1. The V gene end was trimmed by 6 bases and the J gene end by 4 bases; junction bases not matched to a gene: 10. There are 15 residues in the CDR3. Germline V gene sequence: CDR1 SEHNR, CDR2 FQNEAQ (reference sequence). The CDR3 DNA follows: TGTGCCAGCAGACCCCGGACAGGGCGGTCAGAGACCCAGTACTTC. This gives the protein CASRPRTGRSETQYF. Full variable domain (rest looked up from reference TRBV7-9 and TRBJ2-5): DTGVSQNPRHKITKRGQNVTFRCDPISEHNRLYWYRQTLGQGPEFLTYFQNEAQLEKSRLLSDRFSAERPKGSFSTLEIQRTEQGDSAMYLCASRPRTGRSETQYFGPGTRLLVL.